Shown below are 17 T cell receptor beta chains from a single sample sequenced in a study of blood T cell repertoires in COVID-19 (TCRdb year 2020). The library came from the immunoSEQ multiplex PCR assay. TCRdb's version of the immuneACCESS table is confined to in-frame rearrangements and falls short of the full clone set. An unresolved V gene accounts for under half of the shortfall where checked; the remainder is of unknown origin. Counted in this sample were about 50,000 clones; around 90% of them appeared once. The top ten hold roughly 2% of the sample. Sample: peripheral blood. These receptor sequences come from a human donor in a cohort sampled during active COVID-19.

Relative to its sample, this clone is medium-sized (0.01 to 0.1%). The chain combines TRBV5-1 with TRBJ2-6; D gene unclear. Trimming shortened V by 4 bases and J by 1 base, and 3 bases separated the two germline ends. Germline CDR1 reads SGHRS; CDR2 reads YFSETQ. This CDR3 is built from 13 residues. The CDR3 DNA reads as TGCGCCAGCAGCCAGTCTGGGGCCAACGTCCTGACTTTC. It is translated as CASSQSGANVLTF.

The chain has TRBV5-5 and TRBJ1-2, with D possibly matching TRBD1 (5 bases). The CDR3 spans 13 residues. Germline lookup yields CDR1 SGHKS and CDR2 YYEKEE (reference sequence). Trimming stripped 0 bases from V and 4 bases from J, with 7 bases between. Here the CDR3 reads CASSLVGGYGYTF. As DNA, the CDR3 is TGTGCCAGCAGCTTGGTGGGGGGCTATGGCTACACCTTC.

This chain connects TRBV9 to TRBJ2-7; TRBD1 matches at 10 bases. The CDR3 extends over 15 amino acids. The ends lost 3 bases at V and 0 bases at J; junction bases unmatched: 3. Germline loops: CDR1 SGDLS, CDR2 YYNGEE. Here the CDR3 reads CASSAGDRGSYEQYF. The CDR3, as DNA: TGTGCCAGCAGCGCGGGGGACAGGGGCTCCTACGAGCAGTACTTC. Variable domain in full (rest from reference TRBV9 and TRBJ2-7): DSGVTQTPKHLITATGQRVTLRCSPRSGDLSVYWYQQSLDQGLQFLIQYYNGEERAKGNILERFSAQQFPDLHSELNLSSLELGDSALYFCASSAGDRGSYEQYFGPGTRLTVT.

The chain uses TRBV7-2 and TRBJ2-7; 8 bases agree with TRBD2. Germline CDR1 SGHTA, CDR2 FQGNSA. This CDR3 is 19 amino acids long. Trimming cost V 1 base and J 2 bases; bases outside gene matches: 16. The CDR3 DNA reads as TGTGCCAGCAGCTTAGGATTCCGACCCGGGACTAGTAGGGCCTACGAGCAGTACTTC. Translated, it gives CASSLGFRPGTSRAYEQYF.

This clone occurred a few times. CDR3 sequence: CASSVSGSGNTGELFF. The CDR3, as DNA: TGTGCCAGCAGTGTTAGCGGGAGTGGGAACACCGGGGAGCTGTTTTTT. The chain is built from TRBV6-1 and TRBJ2-2; 9 bases line up with TRBD2. The CDR3 is made up of 16 amino acids. V lost 4 bases to trimming and J lost 1 base; unmatched junction nucleotides: 4. The germline V gene has CDR1 MNHNS and CDR2 SASEGT.

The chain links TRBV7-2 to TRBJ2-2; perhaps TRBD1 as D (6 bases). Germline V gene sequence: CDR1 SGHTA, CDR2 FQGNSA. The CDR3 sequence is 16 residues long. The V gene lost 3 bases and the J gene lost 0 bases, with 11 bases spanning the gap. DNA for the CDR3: TGTGCCAGCAGCTTGCGGACAGCCGCGAACACCGGGGAGCTGTTTTTT. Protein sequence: CASSLRTAANTGELFF.

The CDR3 loop reads CATSSSGQVVEKLFF. In nucleotides, the CDR3 is TGTGCCACCAGCAGTTCGGGACAGGTAGTCGAAAAACTGTTTTTT. The V gene is TRBV15, the J gene TRBJ1-4; 8 bases fit TRBD1. The CDR3 contains 15 residues. Trimming cost V 3 bases and J 8 bases; bases outside gene matches: 8. The germline CDR1 and CDR2 sequences are LNHNV and YYDKDF (reference sequence).

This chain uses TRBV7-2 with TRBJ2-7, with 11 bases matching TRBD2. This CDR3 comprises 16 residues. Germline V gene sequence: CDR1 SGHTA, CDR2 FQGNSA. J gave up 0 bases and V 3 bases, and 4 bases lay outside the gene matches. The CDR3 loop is CASSLTSGISSYEQYF. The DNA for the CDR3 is TGTGCCAGCAGCTTGACTAGCGGGATTAGCTCCTACGAGCAGTACTTC.

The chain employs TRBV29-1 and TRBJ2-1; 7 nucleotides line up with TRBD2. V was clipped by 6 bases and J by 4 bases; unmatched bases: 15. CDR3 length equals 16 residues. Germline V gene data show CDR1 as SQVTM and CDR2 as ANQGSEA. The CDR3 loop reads CSVNLYERGTYNEQFF. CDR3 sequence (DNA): TGCAGCGTGAATCTTTATGAGCGGGGAACATACAATGAGCAGTTCTTC.

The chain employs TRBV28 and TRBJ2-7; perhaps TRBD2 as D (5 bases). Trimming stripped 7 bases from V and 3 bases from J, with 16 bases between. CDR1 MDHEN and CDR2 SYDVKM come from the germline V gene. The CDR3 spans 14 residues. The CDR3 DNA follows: TGTGCCAGCACGATGGAGGTAGCCCGCTACGAGCAGTACTTC. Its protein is CASTMEVARYEQYF. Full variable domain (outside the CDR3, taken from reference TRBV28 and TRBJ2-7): DVKVTQSSRYLVKRTGEKVFLECVQDMDHENMFWYRQDPGLGLRLIYFSYDVKMKEKGDIPEGYSVSREKKERFSLILESASTNQTSMYLCASTMEVARYEQYFGPGTRLTVT.

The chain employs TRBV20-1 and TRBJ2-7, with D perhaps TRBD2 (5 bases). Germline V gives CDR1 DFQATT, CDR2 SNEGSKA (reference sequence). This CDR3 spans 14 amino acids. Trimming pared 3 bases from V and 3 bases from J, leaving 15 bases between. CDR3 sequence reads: CSASGLNINYEQYF. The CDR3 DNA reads TGCAGTGCTAGTGGACTGAATATTAACTACGAGCAGTACTTC.

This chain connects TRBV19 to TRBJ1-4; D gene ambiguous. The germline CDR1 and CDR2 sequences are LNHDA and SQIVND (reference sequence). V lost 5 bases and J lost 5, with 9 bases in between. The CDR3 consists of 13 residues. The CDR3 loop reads CASSGGRNEKLFF. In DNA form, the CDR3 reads TGTGCCAGTAGTGGAGGACGGAATGAAAAACTGTTTTTT.

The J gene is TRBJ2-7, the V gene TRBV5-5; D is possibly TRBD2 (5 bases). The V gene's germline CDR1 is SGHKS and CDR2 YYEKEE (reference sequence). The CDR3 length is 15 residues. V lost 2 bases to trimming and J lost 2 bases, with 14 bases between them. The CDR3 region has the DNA TGTGCCAGCAGCTTACTTCCAGAGAGGGCCTACGAGCAGTACTTC. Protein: CASSLLPERAYEQYF. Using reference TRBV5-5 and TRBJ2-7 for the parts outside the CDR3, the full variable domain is DAGVTQSPTHLIKTRGQQVTLRCSPISGHKSVSWYQQVLGQGPQFIFQYYEKEERGRGNFPDRFSARQFPNYSSELNVNALLLGDSALYLCASSLLPERAYEQYFGPGTRLTVT.

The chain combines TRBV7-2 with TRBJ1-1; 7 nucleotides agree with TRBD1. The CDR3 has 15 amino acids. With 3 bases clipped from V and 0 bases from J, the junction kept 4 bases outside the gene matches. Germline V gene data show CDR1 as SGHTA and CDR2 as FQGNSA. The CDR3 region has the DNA TGTGCCAGCAGCTTCCAGACAGGGATGAACACTGAAGCTTTCTTT. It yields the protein CASSFQTGMNTEAFF.

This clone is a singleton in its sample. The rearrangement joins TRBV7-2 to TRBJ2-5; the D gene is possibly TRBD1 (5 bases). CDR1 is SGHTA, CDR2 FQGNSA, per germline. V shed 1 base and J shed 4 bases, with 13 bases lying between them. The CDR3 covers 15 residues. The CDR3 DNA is TGTGCCAGCAGCTTAGAGATCAGGGTCTCAGAGACCCAGTACTTC. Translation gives CASSLEIRVSETQYF.

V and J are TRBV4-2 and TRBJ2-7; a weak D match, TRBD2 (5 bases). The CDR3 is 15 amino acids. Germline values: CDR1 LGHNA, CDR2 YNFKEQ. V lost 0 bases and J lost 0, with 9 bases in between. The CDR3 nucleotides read TGTGCCAGCAGCCAAGAGAGGAGCGGCTCCTACGAGCAGTACTTC. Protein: CASSQERSGSYEQYF.

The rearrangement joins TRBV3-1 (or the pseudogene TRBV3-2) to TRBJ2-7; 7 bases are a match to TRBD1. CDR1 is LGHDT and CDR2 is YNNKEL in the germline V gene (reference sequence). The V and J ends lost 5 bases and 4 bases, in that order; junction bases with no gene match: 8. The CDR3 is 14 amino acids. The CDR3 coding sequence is TGTGCCAGCAGCACTGACGACAGGGTATACGAGCAGTACTTC. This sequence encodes CASSTDDRVYEQYF.